This T cell receptor (beta chain) was captured in a study of blood T cell repertoires in COVID-19. Study-level information: Samples came from the United States, Italy and Spain, spanning acute and convalescent COVID-19. PBMCs, B-cell-depleted T cells, or T cells were the source of the cDNA or gDNA that made up the material.

This table comes from immunoSEQ multiplex PCR, and its TCRdb copy is limited to in-frame clones, with some not included. The table records about 150,000 clones, 70% to 80% of them present only once. V was clipped by 2 bases and J by 3 bases, with 12 bases between them. The CDR3 runs to 15 residues. Per the germline V gene, CDR1 is SGHDT and CDR2 is YYEEEE. The TCR originated in an older woman with COVID-19, enrolled during active disease. This chain joins TRBV5-6 and TRBJ1-5, with a weak D call TRBD1 (5 bases). Material: peripheral blood. The CDR3 coding sequence is TGTGCCAGCAGCTTAAGGGGTACCACCAATCAGCCCCAGCATTTT. Protein product: CASSLRGTTNQPQHF. The full variable domain, its missing parts supplied by reference TRBV5-6 and TRBJ1-5, is DAGVTQSPTHLIKTRGQQVTLRCSPKSGHDTVSWYQQALGQGPQFIFQYYEEEERQRGNFPDRFSGHQFPNYSSELNVNALLLGDSALYLCASSLRGTTNQPQHFGDGTRLSIL.